Below, 4 T cell receptor beta chains from the same sample are listed, as sequenced in a study of vaccination effects on CD4 cells after COVID-19 (dated 2022 in TCRdb). These receptors' antigens are unknown. Libraries were constructed by the immunoSEQ multiplex PCR assay. This immuneACCESS table, as held by TCRdb, lists in-frame sequences with V and J called but not all clones. Of the missing ones, under half trace to an unresolved V gene in checked studies; the others have no known cause. The sample contains 71,000 or so clones, about 65% of them found a single time. The ten largest account for roughly 3.9% of the sample. In the ViraFEST assay, PBMC were stimulated with viral peptide pools, and TCR sequencing was then used to find antigen-specific CD4+ T cell clonotypes based on their expansion. After less than eleven days of culture, CD4+ T cells were isolated with the EasySep CD4+ T cell isolation kit. None of the healthy vaccine recipients had a prior SARS-CoV-2 infection, which was confirmed by nucleocapsid antibody tests that came back negative both before and after vaccination.

This specimen was CD4+ T cells from PBMCs cultured with HCoV-OC43 spike peptides, taken before COVID-19 vaccination. What the cell subset or site label conveys for this sample: HCoV-OC43 spike overlapping peptide pool stimulation. The receptors originated from a human donor who received a COVID-19 vaccine.

The chain links TRBV6-6 to TRBJ2-3; possible D gene TRBD2, 7 bases. Per germline, CDR1 MNHNY and CDR2 SVGAGI (reference sequence). Between the trimmed V and J ends, which lost 4 bases and 5 bases, there was a span of 19 bases. This CDR3 has 16 residues. CDR3 DNA: TGTGCCAGCAGTTCCTGGAGGGGGGGGCCTGGAGATACGCAGTATTTT. Encoded protein: CASSSWRGGPGDTQYF.

The chain links TRBV7-9 to TRBJ2-6; D gene uncertain. Germline assignment: CDR1 SEHNR and CDR2 FQNEAQ (reference sequence). The V and J ends lost 6 bases and 0 bases respectively, with 3 bases between them. The CDR3 is 13 amino acids. In DNA form, the CDR3 reads TGTGCCAGCAGTCCCTCTGGGGCCAACGTCCTGACTTTC. Its translation: CASSPSGANVLTF.

The chain recombines TRBV6-5 with TRBJ1-1; the D is unclear. Germline V lookup: CDR1 MNHEY, CDR2 SVGAGI. This CDR3 contains 13 residues. Trimming cost V 8 bases and J 1 base, with 11 bases left between them. The DNA of the CDR3 is TGTGCCAGCCGGAGGGTGGAGAACACTGAAGCTTTCTTT. This sequence encodes CASRRVENTEAFF.

The chain carries TRBV12-3 or TRBV12-4 and TRBJ1-1; TRBD1 agrees at 8 bases. The CDR3 is 12 residues long. V lost 6 bases, J lost 3 bases, and 0 bases stayed unmatched. CDR3 nucleotides: TGTGCCAGCAGGGACAGGGACACTGAAGCTTTCTTT. Its translation is CASRDRDTEAFF.